This T cell receptor beta chain comes out of a study of T cell changes during pregnancy in multiple sclerosis (dated by TCRdb to the late 2010s). Broadly, across the study: In women with multiple sclerosis, the researchers looked at how the T cell repertoire shifted as pregnancy progressed.

The library relied on the immunoSEQ multiplex PCR assay. Imported from immuneACCESS, the table was reduced by TCRdb to in-frame sequences with V and J called. These copies leave out some clones; in studies compared against another copy, an unresolved V gene accounts for under half, and the cause of the remainder is not known. The sample records about 64,000 clones, about 90% of which are singletons. The ten biggest clones cover 6% to 7.5% of the sample. With respect to this clone: No antigen is known for it. There are no base qualities to consult, and no much larger clone falls within one base.

The germline V gene encodes CDR1 KGHSH and CDR2 LQKENI. Reading from cysteine to phenylalanine, the CDR3 counts 15 amino acids. Of all the DNA, just the CDR3 is kept, 45 bases in frame from base 1. The germline V end is reduced by 3 bases and the J end by 1 base; junction bases left unmatched: 1. This TCR came from a female donor in good health, enrolled as a control in a pregnancy study. The V and J segments used are TRBV18 and TRBJ2-1, with TRBD2 identical over 9 junction bases. The sample here was peripheral blood, taken in the third trimester of pregnancy. At the DNA level, the sequence is TGTGCCAGCTCACCGGGACTAGCTTCCTACAATGAGCAGTTCTTC. The resulting protein is CASSPGLASYNEQFF.